These 14 T cell receptor beta chains originate from one sample sequenced in a study of OX40 agonist ivuxolimab in advanced cancers. Libraries were prepared by immunoSEQ multiplex PCR; TCRdb keeps only in-frame clonotypes and omits some of them. The sample has about 76,000 clones, roughly 89% seen once. Sequencing was performed on CD4+ or CD8+ T cells sorted from blood, taken in a trial of the OX40 agonist ivuxolimab. These receptors originate from an adult with an advanced solid tumor such as melanoma, head and neck, liver or kidney cancer.

V is TRBV5-1 and J is TRBJ2-1; perhaps TRBD2 as D (5 bases). The V and J ends lost 0 bases and 8 bases respectively, with 12 bases between them. The V gene's germline CDR1 is SGHRS and CDR2 YFSETQ. This CDR3 has 14 amino acids. The CDR3 loop is CASSLGFAGDEQFF. CDR3 coding DNA: TGCGCCAGCAGCTTGGGGTTTGCGGGCGATGAGCAGTTCTTC.

The rearrangement joins TRBV21-1 to TRBJ2-3; TRBD1 is taken as the D call from the table, unchecked against the DNA. TRBV21-1 is labeled a pseudogene. The CDR3 contains 18 residues. CDR3 residues: CASSTKRITGQGSDTQYF. CDR3 DNA sequence: TGTGCCAGCAGCACAAAAAGAATAACGGGACAGGGTTCAGATACGCAGTATTTT.

The rearrangement links TRBV5-1 to TRBJ2-7, with 9 nucleotides matching TRBD2. The CDR3 extends over 16 amino acids. Looked up from germline, CDR1 is SGHRS and CDR2 is YFSETQ. V was clipped by 0 bases and J by 3 bases; unmatched bases: 7. The CDR3 nucleotides read TGCGCCAGCAGCTTGGAAGGAGCGGGAGGAGGCTACGAGCAGTACTTC. Its protein is CASSLEGAGGGYEQYF.

The chain has TRBV6-5 and TRBJ1-1; possible D gene TRBD1, 5 bases. Germline V gene lookup returns CDR1 MNHEY and CDR2 SVGAGI. CDR3 size: 13 residues. Deletions cut 8 bases from V and 0 bases from J, with 10 bases between. The CDR3 reads CASGTGVNTEAFF. CDR3 DNA: TGTGCCAGCGGCACGGGGGTGAACACTGAAGCTTTCTTT.

V and J are TRBV11-3 and TRBJ2-2; D remains ambiguous. The CDR3 is made up of 15 amino acids. From germline, CDR1 is SGHNT and CDR2 YENEEA. The V end was cut by 10 bases, the J end by 1 base, with 16 bases between. DNA of the CDR3: TGTGCCACCTCTCATGGGTTCCGGAACACCGGGGAGCTGTTTTTT. Translating it yields CATSHGFRNTGELFF.

The chain combines TRBV30 with TRBJ2-7, with TRBD1 matching over 9 bases. This CDR3 spans 14 amino acids. The germline V gene has CDR1 GTSNPN and CDR2 SVGIG (reference sequence). V lost 2 bases to trimming and J lost 2 bases; unmatched junction nucleotides: 4. The CDR3, as DNA: TGTGCCTGGAGTTGGGGGACAGGGCCCTACGAGCAGTACTTC. This encodes CAWSWGTGPYEQYF.

This chain links TRBV19 with TRBJ2-2; maybe TRBD1 (5 bases). The V gene's germline CDR1 is LNHDA and CDR2 SQIVND (reference sequence). This CDR3 has 14 residues. V was shortened by 9 bases and J by 1 base, with 12 bases between the two germline ends. This CDR3 reads CASLPRGNTGELFF. The CDR3 nucleotides read TGTGCCAGCTTACCAAGGGGGAACACCGGGGAGCTGTTTTTT.

V is TRBV9 and J is TRBJ2-2; no reliable D call. This CDR3 has 14 residues. The germline V and J ends were trimmed by 4 bases and 6 bases, with 13 bases remaining between them. The V gene's germline CDR1 is SGDLS and CDR2 YYNGEE. CDR3 sequence reads: CASSPPSHSGELFF. The CDR3 DNA reads TGTGCCAGCAGCCCCCCTTCCCACTCCGGGGAGCTGTTTTTT. Full variable domain (outside the CDR3, taken from reference TRBV9 and TRBJ2-2): DSGVTQTPKHLITATGQRVTLRCSPRSGDLSVYWYQQSLDQGLQFLIQYYNGEERAKGNILERFSAQQFPDLHSELNLSSLELGDSALYFCASSPPSHSGELFFGEGSRLTVL.

The chain has TRBV5-6 and TRBJ2-7; D possibly uses TRBD1 or TRBD2 (5 bases each). This CDR3 contains 15 residues. Per germline, CDR1 SGHDT and CDR2 YYEEEE. The V end lost 2 bases, the J end lost 6 bases, and 18 bases lay between the germline ends. CDR3 sequence: CASSFGVIVQAEQYV. CDR3 nucleotides: TGTGCCAGCAGCTTCGGGGTAATAGTACAGGCCGAGCAGTACGTC.

This clone was seen only once. The chain recombines TRBV6-5 with TRBJ1-1; D not certain. CDR3 length: 14 amino acids. CDR1 is MNHEY, CDR2 SVGAGI, per germline. V lost 2 bases to trimming and J lost 0 bases, with 7 bases between them. CDR3 loop: CASSYATLNTEAFF. The CDR3 DNA is TGTGCCAGCAGTTACGCGACATTGAACACTGAAGCTTTCTTT.

The chain uses TRBV9 and TRBJ2-7, with 11 bases lining up with TRBD2. V was pared by 0 bases and J by 2 bases, with 4 bases of the junction left unmatched. The CDR3 covers 16 residues. CDR1 SGDLS and CDR2 YYNGEE come from the germline V gene. CDR3 sequence (DNA): TGTGCCAGCAGCGTAGGCTTAGCGGGAGGGCCCTACGAGCAGTACTTC. Translating gives CASSVGLAGGPYEQYF.

The rearrangement joins TRBV5-1 to TRBJ1-1; D is unresolved. The CDR3 runs to 11 residues. Germline CDR1 and CDR2: SGHRS and YFSETQ. The V and J ends lost 7 bases and 8 bases respectively, with 12 bases between them. The DNA for the CDR3 is TGCGCCAGCCTCGGGCAGACCGAAGCTTTCTTT. Translating gives CASLGQTEAFF.

The chain has TRBV6-4 and TRBJ2-1, with D perhaps TRBD1 or TRBD2 (5 bases each). The V gene lost 4 bases and the J gene lost 4 bases, with 14 bases spanning the gap. This CDR3 has 15 residues. Germline V gene sequence: CDR1 MRHNA, CDR2 SNTAGT. CDR3 in DNA: TGTGCCAGCAGTGTGGAACTAGGGGCTTACAATGAGCAGTTCTTC. Translation gives CASSVELGAYNEQFF.

V usage is TRBV7-2 and J usage is TRBJ1-2; 9 bases match TRBD1. Trimming at V came to 1 base and at J to 0 bases, leaving 3 bases not matched to a gene. The CDR3 covers 16 residues. From germline, CDR1 is SGHTA and CDR2 FQGNSA. CDR3 nucleotide sequence: TGTGCCAGCAGCTTAGAGGGACAGGGAGCTAACTATGGCTACACCTTC. Amino acid sequence: CASSLEGQGANYGYTF.